These 30 T cell receptor beta chains were all obtained from the same sample, sequenced in a study of blood T cell repertoires in COVID-19. Generated by immunoSEQ multiplex PCR, the TCRdb table keeps only in-frame clones and is missing some. Of around 46,000 clones in the sample, 75% to 90% were seen once. The sequenced sample was peripheral blood. These TCRs come from a man in his 70s with acute or convalescent COVID-19.

The chain links TRBV5-1 to TRBJ2-7; TRBD2 aligns across 13 bases. The CDR3 is 16 amino acids. Germline V lookup: CDR1 SGHRS, CDR2 YFSETQ. Unmatched junction bases numbered 8, after V lost 4 bases and J lost 4 bases. CDR3: CASSNGTTSGRYEQYF. CDR3 DNA sequence: TGCGCCAGCAGCAACGGAACGACTAGCGGGAGGTACGAGCAGTACTTC.

As DNA, the CDR3 is TGTGCCATCGGCAAGACTAGCGGGAGGGCCGGTTTCCACGAGCAGTACTTC. It codes for CAIGKTSGRAGFHEQYF. The V gene is TRBV10-3, the J gene TRBJ2-7, with TRBD2 matching over 14 bases. V lost 8 bases and J lost 5; bases outside the gene matches: 14. Germline V gene lookup returns CDR1 ENHRY and CDR2 SYGVKD. CDR3 length: 17 amino acids.

This chain links TRBV6-2 or TRBV6-3 with TRBJ2-1; maybe TRBD2 (6 bases). Trimming cost V 6 bases and J 7 bases, with 10 bases left between them. Germline V gene sequence: CDR1 MNHEY, CDR2 SVGEGT. There are 12 residues in the CDR3. Written as DNA, the CDR3 is TGTGCCAGCAGCAGACTAGTTAATGAGCAGTTCTTC. Residues: CASSRLVNEQFF.

The V gene is TRBV9, the J gene TRBJ2-6; tentative D call: TRBD1 (6 bases). V gave up 4 bases and J gave up 4 bases, with 15 bases separating them. Germline V CDR1 and CDR2: SGDLS, YYNGEE. CDR3 size: 16 residues. CDR3 sequence reads: CASSILQGSGANVLTF. The CDR3 DNA reads as TGTGCCAGCAGCATCTTACAGGGCTCGGGGGCCAACGTCCTGACTTTC.

The chain recombines TRBV30 with TRBJ2-2; weak D call: TRBD2 (5 bases). CDR1 GTSNPN and CDR2 SVGIG come from the germline V gene (reference sequence). The V gene lost 3 bases and the J gene lost 7 bases, with 12 bases spanning the gap. The CDR3 has 13 amino acids. CDR3 sequence: CAWRMGAGGELFF. For the CDR3, the DNA is TGTGCCTGGAGGATGGGCGCGGGCGGGGAGCTGTTTTTT. Supplemented by reference TRBV30 and TRBJ2-2, the full variable domain reads SQTIHQWPATLVQPVGSPLSLECTVEGTSNPNLYWYRQAAGRGLQLLFYSVGIGQISSEVPQNLSASRPQDRQFILSSKKLLLSDSGFYLCAWRMGAGGELFFGEGSRLTVL.

The rearrangement joins TRBV25-1 to TRBJ2-7; no clear D. Germline V gives CDR1 MGHDK, CDR2 SYGVNS. V was trimmed by 4 bases and J by 3 bases, leaving 4 bases between them. The CDR3 loop spans 11 amino acids. Written as DNA, the CDR3 is TGTGCCAGCAGTGTCCTCTACGAGCAGTACTTC. Protein sequence: CASSVLYEQYF.

The gene calls are TRBV2 and TRBJ1-5; TRBD1 matches 7 bases. V was pared by 8 bases and J by 6 bases, with 16 bases of the junction left unmatched. CDR1 and CDR2 from the germline V gene are SNHLY and FYNNEI. The CDR3 consists of 16 residues. CDR3 DNA: TGTGCCAGCGGAAAAAACAGGGGAAGGAGTAGTCAGCCCCAGCATTTT. Protein product: CASGKNRGRSSQPQHF.

The V and J genes are TRBV3-1 (or the pseudogene TRBV3-2) and TRBJ2-5; D may be TRBD1 (5 bases). CDR3 length: 15 residues. Germline V CDR1 and CDR2: LGHDT, YNNKEL (reference sequence). The ends were cut back, 2 bases at V and 5 bases at J, with 15 bases in the middle. This chain's CDR3 is CASSQNLKSGETQYF. The CDR3 DNA is TGTGCCAGCAGCCAAAATTTAAAATCAGGGGAGACCCAGTACTTC.

The chain recombines TRBV27 with TRBJ2-7, with 7 bases that match TRBD1. Germline-derived CDR1 and CDR2 are MNHEY and SMNVEV (reference sequence). J lost 2 bases, V lost 1 base, and 5 bases had no gene match. The length of the CDR3 is 15 residues. CDR3 amino acids: CASSLLGTATYEQYF. CDR3 bases: TGTGCCAGCAGTTTATTAGGGACAGCTACCTACGAGCAGTACTTC.

This chain links TRBV28 with TRBJ2-7; 8 bases agree with TRBD1. V shed 5 bases, J shed 4 bases, and the junction held 10 bases outside the gene matches. This CDR3 has 15 amino acids. CDR1 is MDHEN and CDR2 is SYDVKM in the germline V gene. In DNA, the CDR3 is TGTGCCAGCAGTCCGTTAACAGGGGGTCGTTACGAGCAGTACTTC. As protein: CASSPLTGGRYEQYF. Variable domain in full (rest from reference TRBV28 and TRBJ2-7): DVKVTQSSRYLVKRTGEKVFLECVQDMDHENMFWYRQDPGLGLRLIYFSYDVKMKEKGDIPEGYSVSREKKERFSLILESASTNQTSMYLCASSPLTGGRYEQYFGPGTRLTVT.

This clone was seen more than once but under ten times. The chain has TRBV11-3 and TRBJ1-2; no clear D gene. V dropped 4 bases and J dropped 1 base, with 7 bases sitting between them. The CDR3 extends over 13 amino acids. Germline V CDR1 and CDR2: SGHNT, YENEEA. The CDR3 region has the DNA TGTGCCAGCAGCTCGACTGATAACTATGGCTACACCTTC. It is translated as CASSSTDNYGYTF.

The genes are TRBV11-3 and TRBJ1-4, with TRBD1 as a possible D gene (6 bases). The ends were cut back, 0 bases at V and 4 bases at J, with 12 bases in the middle. The CDR3 is 16 amino acids. CDR1 and CDR2 (germline): SGHNT, YENEEA. The CDR3 region has the DNA TGTGCCAGCAGCTTAGAAGGGGAGGGGGTTAATGAAAAACTGTTTTTT. It yields the protein CASSLEGEGVNEKLFF. The variable domain in full, completed from reference TRBV11-3 and TRBJ1-4, reads EAGVVQSPRYKIIEKKQPVAFWCNPISGHNTLYWYLQNLGQGPELLIRYENEEAVDDSQLPKDRFSAERLKGVDSTLKIQPAELGDSAVYLCASSLEGEGVNEKLFFGSGTQLSVL.

J is TRBJ2-2 and V is TRBV5-1; D unclear. Per germline, CDR1 SGHRS and CDR2 YFSETQ. The CDR3 is 14 amino acids. Trimming cost V 2 bases and J 6 bases, with 11 bases left between them. CDR3 bases: TGCGCCAGCAGCTTTCCTTCCCTCCCCGGGGAGCTGTTTTTT. This translates into CASSFPSLPGELFF.

The J gene is TRBJ2-3, the V gene TRBV2; 9 bases map to TRBD1. CDR3 length equals 16 residues. Germline trimming cut 7 bases from V and 1 base from J; bases unmatched to any gene: 9. Germline assignment: CDR1 SNHLY and CDR2 FYNNEI. Written as DNA, the CDR3 is TGTGCCAGCACGCCTGAGGGGACAGGGCGCACAGATACGCAGTATTTT. Protein: CASTPEGTGRTDTQYF.

This chain uses TRBV19 with TRBJ1-1; unclear D gene. V was clipped by 6 bases and J by 6 bases, with 17 bases between them. CDR3 size: 14 residues. Germline V gene sequence: CDR1 LNHDA, CDR2 SQIVND (reference sequence). The CDR3, as DNA: TGTGCCAGTAGCAGTAAGAGGTTTTCCGCTGAAGCTTTCTTT. It specifies CASSSKRFSAEAFF.

The chain links TRBV7-9 to TRBJ2-7; TRBD2 is a possible D gene (7 bases). V was cut by 5 bases and J by 4 bases, with 15 bases left in between. The CDR3 contains 14 residues. The germline V gene has CDR1 SEHNR and CDR2 FQNEAQ (reference sequence). CDR3 nucleotides: TGTGCCAGCAGCCAGGGAGGGGGACTTTACGAGCAGTACTTC. Translation gives CASSQGGGLYEQYF.

This clone was counted a few times. This chain uses TRBV6-2 or TRBV6-3 with TRBJ1-2, with 7 bases fitting TRBD1. This CDR3 comprises 13 residues. Germline trimming cut 5 bases from V and 4 bases from J; bases unmatched to any gene: 4. Germline values: CDR1 MNHEY, CDR2 SVGEGT. The CDR3 sequence is CASSAGQAYGYTF. The DNA of the CDR3 is TGTGCCAGCAGTGCCGGACAGGCCTATGGCTACACCTTC.

A word on this clone: Distinct nucleotide sequences in the sample also encode this CDR3. V usage is TRBV7-2 and J usage is TRBJ2-7; no clear D. Per germline, CDR1 SGHTA and CDR2 FQGNSA. V was shortened by 4 bases and J by 0 bases, with 7 bases between the two germline ends. The length of the CDR3 is 13 residues. The CDR3 nucleotides are TGTGCCAGCAGCTCGTCCAGCTCCTACGAGCAGTACTTC. This sequence encodes CASSSSSSYEQYF.

The V call is TRBV27, the J call TRBJ1-5; D remains ambiguous. The V and J ends lost 5 bases and 3 bases respectively, with 11 bases between them. CDR3 size: 14 residues. Germline V CDR1 and CDR2: MNHEY, SMNVEV (reference sequence). The CDR3 region is CASSIWRNNQPQHF. The DNA for the CDR3 is TGTGCCAGCAGTATCTGGAGGAACAATCAGCCCCAGCATTTT.

The chain joins TRBV30 to TRBJ1-4; D is uncertain. The CDR3 spans 13 residues. Deletions cut 1 base from V and 6 bases from J, with 9 bases between. Germline V gene sequence: CDR1 GTSNPN, CDR2 SVGIG (reference sequence). CDR3 protein: CAWSGVEDEKLFF. The CDR3 DNA reads as TGTGCCTGGAGTGGGGTAGAGGATGAAAAACTGTTTTTT. Full variable domain (rest looked up from reference TRBV30 and TRBJ1-4): SQTIHQWPATLVQPVGSPLSLECTVEGTSNPNLYWYRQAAGRGLQLLFYSVGIGQISSEVPQNLSASRPQDRQFILSSKKLLLSDSGFYLCAWSGVEDEKLFFGSGTQLSVL.

This chain uses TRBV7-3 with TRBJ2-1; 10 nucleotides agree with TRBD2. This CDR3 has 14 residues. In germline, CDR1 is SGHTA, CDR2 FQGTGA. After removal of 6 bases from V and 5 bases from J, the junction contained 4 bases not matched to a gene. DNA of the CDR3: TGTGCCAGCAGGTTAGCGGGAGGAGACAATGAGCAGTTCTTC. It specifies CASRLAGGDNEQFF. Based on the CDR3 plus reference TRBV7-3 and TRBJ2-1, the full variable domain is GAGVSQTPSNKVTEKGKYVELRCDPISGHTALYWYRQSLGQGPEFLIYFQGTGAADDSGLPNDRFFAVRPEGSVSTLKIQRTERGDSAVYLCASRLAGGDNEQFFGPGTRLTVL.

The gene calls are TRBV10-3 and TRBJ1-1; possible D gene TRBD1, 6 bases. Trimming cost V 10 bases and J 4 bases, with 13 bases left between them. The germline CDR1 and CDR2 sequences are ENHRY and SYGVKD. This CDR3 is built from 12 residues. The CDR3 reads CATGQLGTEAFF. The CDR3 DNA reads TGTGCCACCGGACAGTTGGGCACTGAAGCTTTCTTT.

The chain recombines TRBV20-1 with TRBJ2-1; D gene unclear. CDR1 is DFQATT and CDR2 is SNEGSKA in the germline V gene (reference sequence). CDR3 length: 13 residues. The V gene lost 3 bases and the J gene lost 0 bases, with 6 bases spanning the gap. The CDR3 is CSASGPSYNEQFF. CDR3 sequence (DNA): TGCAGTGCTAGTGGGCCCTCCTACAATGAGCAGTTCTTC.

The chain uses TRBV19 and TRBJ2-2; TRBD1 matches 9 bases. V was clipped by 10 bases and J by 6 bases; unmatched bases: 12. Looked up from germline, CDR1 is LNHDA and CDR2 is SQIVND (reference sequence). The CDR3 contains 15 residues. The CDR3 is CAIYRGPLVPGELFF. CDR3 sequence (DNA): TGTGCCATTTACAGGGGGCCTTTAGTCCCCGGGGAGCTGTTTTTT.

This chain uses TRBV7-2 with TRBJ2-7; tentative D call: TRBD1 (6 bases). Germline V gene sequence: CDR1 SGHTA, CDR2 FQGNSA. Trimming removed 5 bases at V and 7 bases at J, with 9 bases between. The CDR3 covers 11 residues. The CDR3 bases are TGTGCCAGCAGCAACCAGGGGGAGCAGTACTTC. Protein sequence: CASSNQGEQYF.

To note about this clone: Other DNA sequences of this sample code for an identical CDR3. The V gene is TRBV7-2, the J gene TRBJ1-5, with D tentatively TRBD1 (6 bases). CDR3 length: 15 amino acids. The germline V gene encodes CDR1 SGHTA and CDR2 FQGNSA. V dropped 6 bases and J dropped 5 bases, with 17 bases sitting between them. DNA for the CDR3: TGTGCCAGCAGTCAAAGTGGACAGAGGGATCAGCCCCAGCATTTT. Translated, it gives CASSQSGQRDQPQHF. The whole variable domain, remainder taken from reference TRBV7-2 and TRBJ1-5, is GAGVSQSPSNKVTEKGKDVELRCDPISGHTALYWYRQSLGQGLEFLIYFQGNSAPDKSGLPSDRFSAERTGGSVSTLTIQRTQQEDSAVYLCASSQSGQRDQPQHFGDGTRLSIL.

This clone was observed once. This chain connects TRBV4-2 to TRBJ1-1, with D hard to call. This CDR3 has 14 residues. V lost 1 base and J 1 base, leaving 7 bases between the germline ends. Germline CDR1 and CDR2: LGHNA and YNFKEQ. The CDR3: CASSQAQENTEAFF. CDR3 nucleotide sequence: TGTGCCAGCAGCCAAGCACAAGAGAACACTGAAGCTTTCTTT.

The CDR3 DNA reads as TGTGCGAGCGGGGCGGGACCGGCGGCGGGCAATCAGCCCCAGCATTTT. It encodes CASGAGPAAGNQPQHF. The gene calls are TRBV9 and TRBJ1-5; weak D call: TRBD1 (5 bases). The germline CDR1 and CDR2 sequences are SGDLS and YYNGEE. The CDR3 consists of 16 residues.

The chain combines TRBV30 with TRBJ1-1; TRBD1 is a possible D gene (5 bases). V was cut by 2 bases and J by 6 bases, with 7 bases left in between. From germline, CDR1 is GTSNPN and CDR2 SVGIG (reference sequence). The CDR3 loop spans 11 amino acids. Here the CDR3 DNA reads TGTGCCTGGAGTCCGACAGCTGAAGCTTTCTTT. Translating gives CAWSPTAEAFF.

CDR3 sequence: CASSATHEASGGSEQYF. In nucleotides, the CDR3 is TGTGCCAGCAGCGCCACCCATGAGGCTAGCGGGGGGTCCGAGCAGTACTTC. The J gene is TRBJ2-7, the V gene TRBV9; TRBD2 aligns across 11 bases. Trimming removed 3 bases from V and 6 bases from J; junction bases left unmatched: 14. There are 17 residues in the CDR3. Looked up from germline, CDR1 is SGDLS and CDR2 is YYNGEE.